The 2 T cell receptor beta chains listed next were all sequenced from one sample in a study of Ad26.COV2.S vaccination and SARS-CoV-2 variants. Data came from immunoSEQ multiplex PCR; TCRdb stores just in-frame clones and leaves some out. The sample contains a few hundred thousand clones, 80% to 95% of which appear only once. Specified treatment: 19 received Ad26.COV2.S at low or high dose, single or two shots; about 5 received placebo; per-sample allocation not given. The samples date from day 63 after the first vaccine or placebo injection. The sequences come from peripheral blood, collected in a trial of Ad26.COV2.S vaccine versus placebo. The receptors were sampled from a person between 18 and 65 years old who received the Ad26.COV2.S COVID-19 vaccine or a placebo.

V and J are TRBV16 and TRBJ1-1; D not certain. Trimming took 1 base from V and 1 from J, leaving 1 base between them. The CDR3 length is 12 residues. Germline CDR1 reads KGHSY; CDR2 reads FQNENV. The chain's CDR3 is CASSQWNTEAFF. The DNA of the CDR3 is TGTGCCAGCAGCCAATGGAACACTGAAGCTTTCTTT.

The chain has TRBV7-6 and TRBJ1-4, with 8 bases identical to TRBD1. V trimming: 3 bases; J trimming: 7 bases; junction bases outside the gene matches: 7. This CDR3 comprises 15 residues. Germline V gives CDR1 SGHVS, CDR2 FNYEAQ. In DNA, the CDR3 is TGTGCCAGCAGCTTGGGACAGGTGACTGGTGAAAAACTGTTTTTT. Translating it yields CASSLGQVTGEKLFF.